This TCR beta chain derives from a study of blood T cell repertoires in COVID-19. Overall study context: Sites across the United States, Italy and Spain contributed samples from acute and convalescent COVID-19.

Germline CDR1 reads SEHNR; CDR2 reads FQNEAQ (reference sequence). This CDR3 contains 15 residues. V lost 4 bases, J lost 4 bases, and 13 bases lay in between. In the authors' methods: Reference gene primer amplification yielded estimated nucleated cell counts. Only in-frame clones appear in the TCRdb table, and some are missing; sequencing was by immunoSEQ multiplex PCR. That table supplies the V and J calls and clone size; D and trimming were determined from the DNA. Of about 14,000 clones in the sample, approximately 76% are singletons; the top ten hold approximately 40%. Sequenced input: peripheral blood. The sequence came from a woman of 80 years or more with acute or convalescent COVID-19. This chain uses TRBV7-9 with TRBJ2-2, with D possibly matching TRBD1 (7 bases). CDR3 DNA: TGTGCCAGCAGCTCCCCAGGGGGAGGCACCGGGGAGCTGTTTTTT. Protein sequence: CASSSPGGGTGELFF.